The clone carrying this TCR beta chain has more than one count but fewer than ten. The V gene lost 5 bases and the J gene lost 2 bases, with 11 bases spanning the gap. The CDR3 totals 14 residues. CDR1 SSHAT and CDR2 FNYEAQ come from the germline V gene (reference sequence). The data belong to a study of early T cells in non-severe SARS-CoV-2 infection. MiXCR, run by TCRdb on the 5' RACE reads, gives a single entry per CDR3 protein. Of about 77,000 distinct CDR3 sequences listed, 9% to 10% are singletons. The V gene is TRBV7-7, the J gene TRBJ2-3; unclear D gene. The sample was whole blood. The sequence derives from an adult who was a healthcare worker with PCR-confirmed SARS-CoV-2 infection or an uninfected control (not recorded which). CDR3 residues: CASSLSRLTDTQYF. CDR3 DNA: TGTGCCAGCAGCCTTAGCCGCCTCACAGATACGCAGTATTTT.